One T cell receptor (beta chain) is described in this entry. Per the germline V gene, CDR1 is MNHNY and CDR2 is SVGAGI (reference sequence). J gave up 5 bases and V 5 bases, and 7 bases lay outside the gene matches. The CDR3 is 15 amino acids. The data originate from a study of shared clonotypes between healthy human individuals. Generated by immunoSEQ multiplex PCR, the TCRdb table keeps only in-frame clones and is missing some. This sample has under 2,500,000 clones, with more than 90% found just once. Material: naive CD4+ T cells sorted from blood. Subset defined: CD45RA+ positively selected. The chain links TRBV6-6 to TRBJ1-4; 8 bases are a match to TRBD1. The TCR sequence derives from a young man in good health. DNA of the CDR3: TGTGCCAGCAGTCCCCGGACAGGGTGGAATGAAAAACTGTTTTTT. This encodes CASSPRTGWNEKLFF.